This is a list of T cell receptor beta chains from one sample in a study of human T cells and chemical hapten exposure. In TCRdb, the RACE reads were re-called with MiXCR into one record per CDR3 protein. The table records tens of thousands of distinct CDR3 sequences, about an eighth of them present only once. This specimen consisted of whole blood, obtained in connection with sensitization to the hapten diphenylcyclopropenone (DPC). These receptor sequences come from a woman aged 55-70 years with alopecia areata. Some clones in this sample may be carry-over from other donors' samples. CDR3s include the opening cysteine and the closing phenylalanine or tryptophan. The D gene is left open where the match is weak. Where a row states a size, it is once, few, many or the class of an expanded clone; other rows omit it.

V gene	D gene	J gene	clone size	CDR3 DNA	CDR3 protein
TRBV9	NA	TRBJ2-3	NA	TGTGCCAGCAGCGTAACTGACAGCGGTACGCAGTATTTT	CASSVTDSGTQYF
TRBV14	NA	TRBJ2-1	few	TGTGCCAGCAGCCGGGCCAGGGCCGATACTGAGCAGTTCTTC	CASSRARADTEQFF
TRBV10-3	NA	TRBJ2-3	NA	TGTGCCATCAGCCTAGCGTTAGGCACAGATACGCAGTATTTT	CAISLALGTDTQYF
TRBV2	NA	TRBJ2-1	NA	TGTGCCAGCAGTGTTATGGGCCCGACCGAGCAGTTCTTC	CASSVMGPTEQFF
TRBV18	NA	TRBJ1-5	NA	TGTGCCAGCACGGACGATAGCAATCAGCCCCAGCATTTT	CASTDDSNQPQHF
TRBV5-1	NA	TRBJ2-5	few	TGCGCCAGCAGACAGACAGGACTTGGGGGGGAGACCCAGTACTTC	CASRQTGLGGETQYF
TRBV7-2	NA	TRBJ1-3	few	TGTGCCAGCAGCTATGGGGGTTTTGGAAACACCATATATTTT	CASSYGGFGNTIYF
TRBV7-9	NA	TRBJ1-2	few	TGTGCCAGCAGCTTAGGCATCTATGGCTACACCTTC	CASSLGIYGYTF
TRBV28	NA	TRBJ1-3	many	TGTGCCAGCAGACTGACAGGCTCTGGAAACACCATATATTTT	CASRLTGSGNTIYF
TRBV12-3/TRBV12-4	NA	TRBJ2-7	many	TGTGCCAGCAGTTCCTGGGGCTCCTACGAGCAGTACTTC	CASSSWGSYEQYF
TRBV30	NA	TRBJ2-2	few	TGTGCCTGGAGTGCCCTAGCTCTAGGCACCGGGGAGCTGTTTTTT	CAWSALALGTGELFF
TRBV5-6	NA	TRBJ2-2	many	TGTGCCAGCAGCTTACCCGGGGAGCTGTTTTTT	CASSLPGELFF
TRBV29-1	NA	TRBJ2-2	many	TGCAGCGTTGAAGACAGGGGAAACACCGGGGAGCTGTTTTTT	CSVEDRGNTGELFF
TRBV7-3	NA	TRBJ2-3	many	TGTGCCAGCAGCCCCAATCGGGACACAGATACGCAGTATTTT	CASSPNRDTDTQYF
TRBV18	NA	TRBJ2-6	few	TGTGCCAGCTCTCCACAGAGTTTCAGACCTTCTGGGGCCAACGTCCTGACTTTC	CASSPQSFRPSGANVLTF
TRBV14	NA	TRBJ1-6	few	TGTGCCAGCAGCCAAGTGGGAGCCCGCTCCTATAATTCACCCCTCCACTTT	CASSQVGARSYNSPLHF
TRBV19	NA	TRBJ2-2	few	TGTGCCAGTAGCCCCCTGGGAGATCGGCTGTTTTTT	CASSPLGDRLFF
TRBV7-2	NA	TRBJ2-7	NA	TGTGCCAGCAGCTTAGCGGGACCCAGCTACGAGCAGTACTTC	CASSLAGPSYEQYF
TRBV5-4	TRBD1	TRBJ2-7	few	TGTGCCAGCAGCACAGACAGGGGCATCTACGAGCAGTACTTC	CASSTDRGIYEQYF
TRBV24-1	TRBD2	TRBJ2-1	many	TGTGCCACCCGGGGCGGGGGTTCCGATGAGCAGTTCTTC	CATRGGGSDEQFF
TRBV7-9	NA	TRBJ1-4	few	TGTGCCAGCAGCCTAGACATTGAAAATGAAAAACTGTTTTTT	CASSLDIENEKLFF
TRBV7-9	NA	TRBJ1-4	NA	TGTGCCAGCAGCCCCAGTGAGAAACTGTTTTTT	CASSPSEKLFF
TRBV7-2	TRBD1	TRBJ2-1	many	TGTGCCAGCAGGCGACAGGGGTCCTACAATGAGCAGTTCTTC	CASRRQGSYNEQFF
TRBV5-4	NA	TRBJ2-1	once	TGTGCCAGCAGCTCCACAGGGAATGAGCAGTTCTTC	CASSSTGNEQFF
TRBV29-1	NA	TRBJ2-6	many	TGCAGCGTCACCAGCGGTTCTGGGGCCAACGTCCTGACTTTC	CSVTSGSGANVLTF
TRBV5-6	TRBD2	TRBJ2-5	NA	TGTGCCAGCAGCCGGACTAGTATGATAGAGACCCAGTACTTC	CASSRTSMIETQYF
TRBV24-1	NA	TRBJ1-2	few	TGTGCCACCAGTGATGCTTCGGTGGGCTATGGCTACACCTTC	CATSDASVGYGYTF
TRBV23-1	NA	TRBJ2-1	many	TGCGCCAGCAGTCAAGTCCAGTGCCATTCCAATGAGCAGTTCTTC	CASSQVQCHSNEQFF